The text below deals with one T cell receptor (beta chain). The antigen remains undetermined. CDR3 length: 18 amino acids. CDR1 and CDR2 from the germline V gene are SGHAT and FQNNGV. With 4 bases clipped from V and 3 bases from J, the junction kept 7 bases outside the gene matches. This sample is drawn from a study of CD8 T cells in ankylosing spondylitis. Whole-study results and caveats: Researchers report that disease-linked clones proved CD8+ and relatively rare in peripheral blood. Seemingly characteristic of ankylosing spondylitis blood was a TCR beta motif consisting of eight highly homologous variants. Reactive arthritis synovial fluid and blood previously showed some of these motif variants. Within matched ankylosing spondylitis synovial fluid, disease-linked clones were reportedly significantly enriched.

By quantitative 5'-RACE with molecular barcodes, the TCR beta libraries were made. In TCRdb, the 5' RACE reads were re-called with MiXCR into one record per CDR3 protein. The table shows about 540,000 distinct CDR3 sequences, with about 13% occurring only once. Sequenced: blood, either unsorted or a sorted T cell fraction (not recorded which). The receptor's source is a male donor with ankylosing spondylitis. The rearrangement uses TRBV11-2 and TRBJ2-2; 14 bases align to TRBD2. The CDR3 coding sequence is TGTGCCAGCAGCTATAGACTAGCGGGAGGGCCGGACACCGGGGAGCTGTTTTTT. It translates to CASSYRLAGGPDTGELFF. The whole variable domain, filled in from reference TRBV11-2 and TRBJ2-2, reads EAGVAQSPRYKIIEKRQSVAFWCNPISGHATLYWYQQILGQGPKLLIQFQNNGVVDDSQLPKDRFSAERLKGVDSTLKIQPAKLEDSAVYLCASSYRLAGGPDTGELFFGEGSRLTVL.